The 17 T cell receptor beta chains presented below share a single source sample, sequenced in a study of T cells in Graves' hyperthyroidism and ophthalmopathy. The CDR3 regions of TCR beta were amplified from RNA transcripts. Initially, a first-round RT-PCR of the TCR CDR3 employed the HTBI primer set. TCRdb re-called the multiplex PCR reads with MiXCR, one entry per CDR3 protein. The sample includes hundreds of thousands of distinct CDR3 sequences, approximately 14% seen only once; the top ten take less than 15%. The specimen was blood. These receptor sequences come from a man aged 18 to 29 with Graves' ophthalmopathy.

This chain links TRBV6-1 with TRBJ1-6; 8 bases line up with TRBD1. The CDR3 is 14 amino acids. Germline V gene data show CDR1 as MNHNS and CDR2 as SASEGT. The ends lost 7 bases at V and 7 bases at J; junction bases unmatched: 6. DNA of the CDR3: TGTGCCAGCACCTCTGGACAGGGCAATTCACCCCTCCACTTT. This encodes CASTSGQGNSPLHF.

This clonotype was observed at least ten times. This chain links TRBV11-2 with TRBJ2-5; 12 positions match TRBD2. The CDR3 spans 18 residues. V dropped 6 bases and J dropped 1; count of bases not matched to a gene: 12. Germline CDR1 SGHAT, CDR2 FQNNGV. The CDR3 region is CASRTSWTSGDFQETQYF. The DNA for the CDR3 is TGTGCCAGCAGAACTAGCTGGACTAGCGGGGATTTCCAAGAGACCCAGTACTTC.

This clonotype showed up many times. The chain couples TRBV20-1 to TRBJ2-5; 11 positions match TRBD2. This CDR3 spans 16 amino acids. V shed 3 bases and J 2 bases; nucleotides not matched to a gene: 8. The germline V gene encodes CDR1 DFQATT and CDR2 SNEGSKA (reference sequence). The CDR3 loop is CSASRGSGGEQETQYF. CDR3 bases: TGCAGTGCTAGCCGCGGTAGCGGGGGGGAACAAGAGACCCAGTACTTC.

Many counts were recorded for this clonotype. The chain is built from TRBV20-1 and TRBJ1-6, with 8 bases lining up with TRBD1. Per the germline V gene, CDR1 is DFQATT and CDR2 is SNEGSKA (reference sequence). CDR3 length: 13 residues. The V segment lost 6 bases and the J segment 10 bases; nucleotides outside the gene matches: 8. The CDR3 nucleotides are TGCAGTGCCGCCGGGGACAGGCGGTCACCCCTCCACTTT. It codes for CSAAGDRRSPLHF.

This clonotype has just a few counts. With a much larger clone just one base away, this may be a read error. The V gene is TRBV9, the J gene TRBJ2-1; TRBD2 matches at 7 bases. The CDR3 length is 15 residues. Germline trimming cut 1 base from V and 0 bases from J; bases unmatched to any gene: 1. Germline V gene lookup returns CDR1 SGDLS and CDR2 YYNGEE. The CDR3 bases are TGTGCCAGCAGCGTACTAGCGGCCTCCTACAATGAGCAGTTCTTC. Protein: CASSVLAASYNEQFF.

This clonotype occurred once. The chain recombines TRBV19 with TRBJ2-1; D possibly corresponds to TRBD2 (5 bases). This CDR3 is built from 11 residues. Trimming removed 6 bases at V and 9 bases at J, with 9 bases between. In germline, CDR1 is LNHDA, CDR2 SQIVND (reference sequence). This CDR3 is CASSSSSEQFF. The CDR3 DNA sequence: TGTGCCAGTAGCTCTAGCAGTGAGCAGTTCTTC.

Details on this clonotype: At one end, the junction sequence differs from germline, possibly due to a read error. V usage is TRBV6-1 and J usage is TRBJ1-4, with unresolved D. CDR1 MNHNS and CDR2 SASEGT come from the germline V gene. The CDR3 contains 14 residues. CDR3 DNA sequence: TGTGCCAGCAGTGAACGACGGACTAATGGAAAACTGTTTTTT. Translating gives CASSERRTNGKLFF.

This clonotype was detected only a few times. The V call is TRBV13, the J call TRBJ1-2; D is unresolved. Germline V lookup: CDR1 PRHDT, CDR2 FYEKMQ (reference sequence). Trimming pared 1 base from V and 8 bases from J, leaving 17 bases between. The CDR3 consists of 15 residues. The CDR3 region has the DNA TGTGCCAGCAGCTTAGCCCTTGGAGAATCGGCGGGCTACACCTTC. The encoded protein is CASSLALGESAGYTF.

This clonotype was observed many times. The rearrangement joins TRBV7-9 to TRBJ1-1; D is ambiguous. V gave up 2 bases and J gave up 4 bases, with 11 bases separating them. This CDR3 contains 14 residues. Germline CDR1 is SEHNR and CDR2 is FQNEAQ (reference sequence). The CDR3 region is CASSLRYEATEAFF. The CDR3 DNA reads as TGTGCCAGCAGCTTACGGTACGAAGCCACTGAAGCTTTCTTT.

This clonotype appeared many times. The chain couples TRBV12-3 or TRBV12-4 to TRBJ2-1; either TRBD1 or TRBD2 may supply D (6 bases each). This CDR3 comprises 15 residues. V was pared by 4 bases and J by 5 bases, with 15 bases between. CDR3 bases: TGTGCCAGCAGTTCGGGGGCGGGGATACACAATGAGCAGTTCTTC. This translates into CASSSGAGIHNEQFF.

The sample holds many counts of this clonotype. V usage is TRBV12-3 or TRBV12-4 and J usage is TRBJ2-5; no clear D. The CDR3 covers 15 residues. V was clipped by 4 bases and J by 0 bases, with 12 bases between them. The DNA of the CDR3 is TGTGCCAGCAGTTCCCTAGATGGGGACCAAGAGACCCAGTACTTC. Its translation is CASSSLDGDQETQYF.

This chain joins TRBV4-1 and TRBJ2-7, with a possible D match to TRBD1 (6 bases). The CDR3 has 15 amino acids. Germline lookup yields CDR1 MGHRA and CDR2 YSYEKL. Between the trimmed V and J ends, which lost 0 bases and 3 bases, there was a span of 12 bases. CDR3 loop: CASSQDRGVIYEQYF. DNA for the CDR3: TGCGCCAGCAGCCAAGACAGGGGAGTAATCTACGAGCAGTACTTC.

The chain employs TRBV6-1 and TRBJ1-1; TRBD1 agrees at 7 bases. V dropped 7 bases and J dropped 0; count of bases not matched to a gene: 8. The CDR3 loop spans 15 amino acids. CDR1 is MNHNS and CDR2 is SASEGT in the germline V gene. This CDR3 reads CASTQRDSLNTEAFF. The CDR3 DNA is TGTGCCAGCACTCAGAGGGACAGCTTGAACACTGAAGCTTTCTTT.

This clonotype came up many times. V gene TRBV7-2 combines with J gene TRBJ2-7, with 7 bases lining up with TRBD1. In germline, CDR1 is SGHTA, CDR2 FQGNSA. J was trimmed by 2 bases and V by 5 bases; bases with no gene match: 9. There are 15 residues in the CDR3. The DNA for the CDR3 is TGTGCCAGCAGCGTAGGGACAGAGCGCACCTACGAGCAGTACTTC. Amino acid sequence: CASSVGTERTYEQYF.

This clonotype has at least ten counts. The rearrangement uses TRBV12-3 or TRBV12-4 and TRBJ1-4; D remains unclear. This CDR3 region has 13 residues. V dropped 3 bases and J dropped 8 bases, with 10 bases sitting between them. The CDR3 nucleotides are TGTGCCAGCAGTTTGACTTCGGGAGAAAAACTGTTTTTT. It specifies CASSLTSGEKLFF.

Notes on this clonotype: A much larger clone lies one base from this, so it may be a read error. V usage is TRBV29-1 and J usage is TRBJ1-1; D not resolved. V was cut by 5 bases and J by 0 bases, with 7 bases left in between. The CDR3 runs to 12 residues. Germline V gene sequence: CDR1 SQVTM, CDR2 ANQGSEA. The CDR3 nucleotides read TGCAGCGTTATAGCACTGAACACTGAAGCTTTCTTT. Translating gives CSVIALNTEAFF. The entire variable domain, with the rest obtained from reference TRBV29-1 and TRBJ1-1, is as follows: SAVISQKPSRDICQRGTSLTIQCQVDSQVTMMFWYRQQPGQSLTLIATANQGSEATYESGFVIDKFPISRPNLTFSTLTVSNMSPEDSSIYLCSVIALNTEAFFGQGTRLTVV.

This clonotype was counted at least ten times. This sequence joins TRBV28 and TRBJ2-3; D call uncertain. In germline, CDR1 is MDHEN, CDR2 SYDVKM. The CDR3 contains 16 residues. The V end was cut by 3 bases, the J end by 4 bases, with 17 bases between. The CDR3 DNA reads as TGTGCCAGCAGTTTCCGAGGTGGCGGCTTGGCAGATACGCAGTATTTT. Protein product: CASSFRGGGLADTQYF.